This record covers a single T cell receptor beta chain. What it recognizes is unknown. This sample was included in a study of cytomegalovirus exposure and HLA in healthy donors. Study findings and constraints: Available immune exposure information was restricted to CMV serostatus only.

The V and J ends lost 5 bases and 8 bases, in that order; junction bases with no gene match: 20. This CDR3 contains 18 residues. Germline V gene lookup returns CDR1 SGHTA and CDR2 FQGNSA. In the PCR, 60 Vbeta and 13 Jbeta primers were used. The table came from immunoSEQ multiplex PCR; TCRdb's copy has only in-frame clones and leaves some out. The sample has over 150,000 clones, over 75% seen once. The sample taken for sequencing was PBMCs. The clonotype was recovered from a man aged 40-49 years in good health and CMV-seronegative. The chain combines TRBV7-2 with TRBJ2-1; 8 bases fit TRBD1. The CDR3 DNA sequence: TGTGCCAGCAGCCAAGACGGCGGGCTATCAGGGGGCTTCGATGAGCAGTTCTTC. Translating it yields CASSQDGGLSGGFDEQFF.